Each of the 5 T cell receptor beta chains below was sequenced from the same sample in a study of CD8+CD57+ T cells in acquired aplastic anemia. Flow cytometry had shown expanded CD8+CD57+ cells in the patients chosen for sequencing. Both TCR beta VDJ combination and CDR3 sequence profiling were carried out. Genomic DNA was the template for this profiling. Each CDR3 protein is one row after TCRdb ran MiXCR on the reads. The sample has under 200,000 distinct CDR3 sequences, roughly 50% seen once. The sample consisted of sorted CD4+, CD8+, or CD8+CD57+ T cells (not recorded which) from PBMCs. These receptors were taken from a human donor with aplastic anemia.

The sample holds a few counts of this clonotype. The CDR3 spells CSVHQGNTIYF. CDR3 nucleotides: TGCAGCGTTCATCAGGGAAACACCATATATTTT. The rearrangement joins TRBV29-1 to TRBJ1-3; D uncertain. Per germline, CDR1 SQVTM and CDR2 ANQGSEA. This CDR3 has 11 residues. V lost 5 bases, J lost 4 bases, and 6 bases lay in between.

The chain joins TRBV24-1 to TRBJ2-7; the D gene is possibly TRBD2 (7 bases). This CDR3 has 14 residues. CDR1 is KGHDR and CDR2 is SFDVKD in the germline V gene. As DNA, the CDR3 is TGTGCCAGCAGTTTTACGGGGGGCGCGTACGAGCAGTACGTC. This translates into CASSFTGGAYEQYV.

The CDR3 sequence: CASSQEIRTEAFF. CDR3 DNA sequence: TGCGCCAGCAGCCAAGAAATAAGAACTGAAGCTTTCTTT. The chain carries TRBV4-3 and TRBJ1-1, with unresolved D. The CDR3 runs to 13 residues. The germline CDR1 and CDR2 sequences are LGHNA and YSLEER. Trimming took 0 bases from V and 5 from J, leaving 7 bases between them.

This clonotype was observed at least ten times. The V gene is TRBV6-1, the J gene TRBJ2-5; perhaps D is TRBD1 or TRBD2 (5 bases each). V lost 3 bases, J lost 6 bases, and 17 bases lay in between. Germline CDR1 and CDR2: MNHNS and SASEGT. This CDR3 spans 15 amino acids. CDR3 loop: CASSDTGGSLKTQYF. Here the CDR3 DNA reads TGTGCCAGCAGTGACACAGGAGGATCCTTAAAGACCCAGTACTTC.

The J gene is TRBJ1-5, the V gene TRBV20-1; 8 bases fit TRBD1. Trimming took 0 bases from V and 7 from J; bases not matched to a gene: 8. The CDR3 spans 15 residues. Per germline, CDR1 DFQATT and CDR2 SNEGSKA (reference sequence). The CDR3 spells CSAREDRVRIQPQHF. CDR3 nucleotide sequence: TGCAGTGCTAGAGAGGACAGGGTGAGGATCCAGCCCCAGCATTTT.